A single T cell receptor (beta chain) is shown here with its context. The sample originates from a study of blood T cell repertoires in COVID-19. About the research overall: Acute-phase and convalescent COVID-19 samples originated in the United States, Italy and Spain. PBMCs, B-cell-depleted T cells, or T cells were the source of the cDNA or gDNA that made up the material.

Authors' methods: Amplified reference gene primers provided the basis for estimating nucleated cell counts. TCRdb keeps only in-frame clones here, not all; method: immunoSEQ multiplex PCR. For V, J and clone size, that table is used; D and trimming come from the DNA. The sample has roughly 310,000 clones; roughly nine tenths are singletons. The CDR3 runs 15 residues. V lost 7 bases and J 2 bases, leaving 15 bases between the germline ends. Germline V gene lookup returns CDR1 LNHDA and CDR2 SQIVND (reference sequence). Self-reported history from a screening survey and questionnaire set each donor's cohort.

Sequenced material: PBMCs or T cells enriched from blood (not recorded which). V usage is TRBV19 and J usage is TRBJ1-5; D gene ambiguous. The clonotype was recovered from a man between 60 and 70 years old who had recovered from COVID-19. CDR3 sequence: CASILTSAGNQPQHF. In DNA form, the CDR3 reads TGTGCCAGTATACTGACCTCCGCGGGCAATCAGCCCCAGCATTTT.